The clone carrying this T cell receptor beta chain appeared many times. Its antigen remains unidentified. The V end was cut by 1 base, the J end by 6 bases, with 6 bases between. This CDR3 comprises 13 residues. CDR1 and CDR2 from the germline V gene are SGHTA and FQGTGA. The entry originates in a study of early T cells in non-severe SARS-CoV-2 infection. For the study at large: Alpha and beta chains were unpaired, from unsorted whole-blood bulk RNA. Study-level findings and limits: In VDJdb matching, anti-spike CD8 responses were favored while private and CD4 specificities went missing.

Individually, cDNA molecules had unique molecular identifiers attached to them. TCRdb independently ran MiXCR on the 5' RACE reads; one entry per CDR3 protein. Of some 71,000 distinct CDR3 sequences listed, around a tenth are singletons. The TCR comes from an adult who was a healthcare worker with PCR-confirmed SARS-CoV-2 infection or an uninfected control (not recorded which). V and J are TRBV7-3 and TRBJ2-2; D call uncertain. What was sequenced was whole blood. CDR3 region: CASSLINSGELFF. CDR3 DNA sequence: TGTGCCAGCAGCTTAATCAACTCCGGGGAGCTGTTTTTT.